Below are 21 T cell receptor beta chains sequenced from a single sample in a study of Ad26.COV2.S vaccination and SARS-CoV-2 variants. Sequencing used immunoSEQ multiplex PCR; TCRdb keeps in-frame clones, though not all of them. The data contain more than 150,000 clones, roughly 89% of them singletons. Sequences were derived from peripheral blood, sampled after recovery from COVID-19. Source of these receptors: a human donor who had recovered from COVID-19.

This chain connects TRBV6-6 to TRBJ2-7; D is possibly TRBD1 (7 bases). This CDR3 is built from 15 residues. V was trimmed by 2 bases and J by 4 bases, leaving 15 bases between them. The germline CDR1 and CDR2 sequences are MNHNY and SVGAGI (reference sequence). The CDR3: CASSYQGGGYYEQYF. CDR3 in DNA: TGTGCCAGCAGTTACCAGGGGGGTGGTTATTACGAGCAGTACTTC.

The CDR3 reads CASSPLGAGGYNEQFF. The CDR3 DNA sequence: TGTGCCAGCAGCCCCCTAGGAGCGGGGGGTTACAATGAGCAGTTCTTC. The chain employs TRBV11-2 and TRBJ2-1, with 9 bases lining up with TRBD2. Germline V gene lookup returns CDR1 SGHAT and CDR2 FQNNGV. This CDR3 is 16 amino acids long. V lost 5 bases, J lost 4 bases, and 9 bases stayed unmatched.

The chain combines TRBV9 with TRBJ2-1, with D possibly TRBD1 on 5 matching bases. Germline CDR1 is SGDLS and CDR2 is YYNGEE. V was cut by 0 bases and J by 7 bases, with 14 bases left in between. The CDR3 consists of 15 residues. The CDR3 DNA follows: TGTGCCAGCAGCGTAGGAGCGATGTCAGGGAATGAGCAGTTCTTC. Protein product: CASSVGAMSGNEQFF. Full variable domain (outside the CDR3, taken from reference TRBV9 and TRBJ2-1): DSGVTQTPKHLITATGQRVTLRCSPRSGDLSVYWYQQSLDQGLQFLIQYYNGEERAKGNILERFSAQQFPDLHSELNLSSLELGDSALYFCASSVGAMSGNEQFFGPGTRLTVL.

The CDR3 protein is CASSLGGYSYEQYF. The CDR3 DNA sequence: TGCGCCAGCAGCTTGGGCGGTTACTCCTACGAGCAGTACTTC. This chain links TRBV5-1 with TRBJ2-7; D remains ambiguous. Germline-derived CDR1 and CDR2 are SGHRS and YFSETQ. This CDR3 has 14 residues. Deletions cut 0 bases from V and 0 bases from J, with 7 bases between.

The CDR3 protein is CASGLVHGGEQFF. For the CDR3, the DNA is TGTGCTAGTGGTTTGGTACACGGGGGAGAGCAGTTCTTC. V and J are TRBV12-5 and TRBJ2-1; D perhaps matches TRBD2 (6 bases). Between the trimmed V and J ends, which lost 0 bases and 10 bases, there was a span of 10 bases. Germline CDR1 is LGHNT and CDR2 is FRNRAP. The CDR3 is 13 residues long. Looking up the rest from reference TRBV12-5 and TRBJ2-1 gives the full variable domain: DARVTQTPRHKVTEMGQEVTMRCQPILGHNTVFWYRQTMMQGLELLAYFRNRAPLDDSGMPKDRFSAEMPDATLATLKIQPSEPRDSAVYFCASGLVHGGEQFFGPGTRLTVL.

This chain links TRBV12-3 or TRBV12-4 with TRBJ1-2; D is ambiguous. The CDR3 has 13 residues. Between the trimmed V and J ends, which lost 5 bases and 8 bases, there was a span of 15 bases. CDR3 sequence reads: CASSADNPGGYTF. CDR3 nucleotide sequence: TGTGCCAGCAGTGCCGACAACCCCGGAGGCTACACCTTC.

This clone was counted a single time. This sequence joins TRBV27 and TRBJ1-1; D not certain. Germline V lookup: CDR1 MNHEY, CDR2 SMNVEV (reference sequence). The CDR3 extends over 13 amino acids. With 3 bases removed from V and 5 bases from J, the gap between germline ends came to 10 bases. DNA for the CDR3: TGTGCCAGCAGTTTGGCCAGGTCGACTGAAGCTTTCTTT. Protein sequence: CASSLARSTEAFF.

The V call is TRBV5-1, the J call TRBJ1-3, with D perhaps matching TRBD1 (6 bases). The length of the CDR3 is 16 residues. The germline V gene has CDR1 SGHRS and CDR2 YFSETQ. V lost 4 bases and J lost 0, with 14 bases in between. CDR3 sequence: CASSLNRVRSGNTIYF. Written as DNA, the CDR3 is TGCGCCAGCAGCCTTAACAGGGTCCGCTCTGGAAACACCATATATTTT.

V and J are TRBV2 and TRBJ1-4; a weak D match, TRBD1 (5 bases). From germline, CDR1 is SNHLY and CDR2 FYNNEI. Between the trimmed V and J ends, which lost 6 bases and 5 bases, there was a span of 13 bases. The CDR3 contains 14 residues. CDR3 sequence reads: CASSVLGVNEKLFF. CDR3 sequence (DNA): TGTGCCAGCAGCGTTCTGGGGGTGAATGAAAAACTGTTTTTT.

The chain joins TRBV30 to TRBJ1-4; D might be TRBD1 (5 bases). V shed 2 bases and J shed 7 bases, with 11 bases lying between them. Per germline, CDR1 GTSNPN and CDR2 SVGIG (reference sequence). The CDR3 runs 13 residues. CDR3 region: CAWSYGGREKLFF. The CDR3 DNA is TGTGCCTGGAGTTACGGGGGACGTGAAAAACTGTTTTTT.

This clone has only one observation. The V gene is TRBV10-3, the J gene TRBJ2-3, with 8 bases lining up with TRBD2. This CDR3 comprises 17 residues. With 8 bases clipped from V and 0 bases from J, the junction kept 13 bases outside the gene matches. Per the germline V gene, CDR1 is ENHRY and CDR2 is SYGVKD. The CDR3 region is CAIRPGGPEFSTDTQYF. The CDR3 DNA reads TGTGCCATCCGACCGGGGGGGCCTGAGTTTAGCACAGATACGCAGTATTTT.

V and J are TRBV27 and TRBJ2-2; the D call may be TRBD1 or TRBD2 (5 bases each). V lost 5 bases and J 1 base, leaving 11 bases between the germline ends. The CDR3 sequence is 15 residues long. Germline CDR1 is MNHEY and CDR2 is SMNVEV (reference sequence). Here the CDR3 DNA reads TGTGCCAGCAGTCCCTTTGGGGGGAACACCGGGGAGCTGTTTTTT. Protein product: CASSPFGGNTGELFF.

This sequence joins TRBV7-9 and TRBJ2-1; D is uncertain. CDR1 and CDR2 (germline): SEHNR, FQNEAQ (reference sequence). The CDR3 totals 18 residues. V was clipped by 0 bases and J by 1 base, with 16 bases between them. The CDR3 here is CASSLAGYGERSYNEQFF. CDR3 in DNA: TGTGCCAGCAGCTTAGCGGGGTACGGTGAGAGGTCCTACAATGAGCAGTTCTTC.

The chain couples TRBV28 to TRBJ1-6; D remains ambiguous. Deletions cut 2 bases from V and 13 bases from J, with 9 bases between. The CDR3 contains 12 residues. In germline, CDR1 is MDHEN, CDR2 SYDVKM. The CDR3 bases are TGTGCCAGCAGTTTACGTCGTACGCCCCTCCACTTT. Its translation is CASSLRRTPLHF. Full variable domain (remainder filled in from reference TRBV28 and TRBJ1-6): DVKVTQSSRYLVKRTGEKVFLECVQDMDHENMFWYRQDPGLGLRLIYFSYDVKMKEKGDIPEGYSVSREKKERFSLILESASTNQTSMYLCASSLRRTPLHFGNGTRLTVT.

The rearrangement joins TRBV29-1 to TRBJ1-1; no clear D. V gave up 4 bases and J gave up 5 bases, with 11 bases separating them. Per the germline V gene, CDR1 is SQVTM and CDR2 is ANQGSEA. CDR3 length: 12 residues. The CDR3, as DNA: TGCAGCGTTGTTGAGGGAGGTACTGAAGCTTTCTTT. The encoded protein is CSVVEGGTEAFF.

V and J are TRBV4-2 and TRBJ2-1; 10 nucleotides line up with TRBD2. The V and J ends lost 0 bases and 3 bases, in that order; junction bases with no gene match: 8. The germline V gene has CDR1 LGHNA and CDR2 YNFKEQ. The CDR3 runs to 18 residues. The CDR3 DNA is TGTGCCAGCAGCCAAGATTCTCCCCTAGCGGGGGACTACAATGAGCAGTTCTTC. It yields the protein CASSQDSPLAGDYNEQFF.

This chain uses TRBV19 with TRBJ1-6; D is uncertain. The germline V gene encodes CDR1 LNHDA and CDR2 SQIVND (reference sequence). This CDR3 region has 15 residues. Trimming removed 4 bases from V and 5 bases from J, with 12 bases in between. The DNA for the CDR3 is TGTGCCAGTAGTACCCTGGACCGAGATAATTCACCCCTCCACTTT. It translates to CASSTLDRDNSPLHF.

The rearrangement joins TRBV5-1 to TRBJ2-7; 9 positions match TRBD2. V shed 0 bases, J shed 4 bases, and the junction held 5 bases outside the gene matches. The germline CDR1 and CDR2 sequences are SGHRS and YFSETQ. The length of the CDR3 is 15 residues. CDR3 amino acids: CASSLDSGSRYEQYF. The CDR3 coding sequence is TGCGCCAGCAGCTTGGATAGCGGGAGTAGGTACGAGCAGTACTTC.

This chain links TRBV7-8 with TRBJ1-5; 8 bases align to TRBD1. The CDR3 runs 16 residues. V was clipped by 2 bases and J by 1 base; unmatched bases: 4. Germline V gene lookup returns CDR1 SGHVS and CDR2 FQNEAQ. CDR3 region: CASSLYDRGSNQPQHF. The CDR3 region has the DNA TGTGCCAGCAGCTTATACGACAGGGGAAGCAATCAGCCCCAGCATTTT.

J is TRBJ2-3 and V is TRBV6-6; 7 bases are a match to TRBD1. J gave up 0 bases and V 6 bases, and 21 bases lay outside the gene matches. Germline lookup yields CDR1 MNHNY and CDR2 SVGAGI (reference sequence). CDR3 length: 20 amino acids. CDR3 sequence reads: CASSLGVGTAITSSTDTQYF. DNA for the CDR3: TGTGCCAGCAGCCTCGGTGTTGGGACAGCTATAACCTCTAGCACAGATACGCAGTATTTT.

The gene calls are TRBV2 and TRBJ2-1, with 7 bases matching TRBD1. CDR3 length: 12 residues. The V gene end was trimmed by 5 bases and the J gene end by 7 bases; junction bases not matched to a gene: 2. Per the germline V gene, CDR1 is SNHLY and CDR2 is FYNNEI. The chain's CDR3 is CASSLQGNEQFF. The CDR3 DNA is TGTGCCAGCAGTTTACAGGGGAATGAGCAGTTCTTC.